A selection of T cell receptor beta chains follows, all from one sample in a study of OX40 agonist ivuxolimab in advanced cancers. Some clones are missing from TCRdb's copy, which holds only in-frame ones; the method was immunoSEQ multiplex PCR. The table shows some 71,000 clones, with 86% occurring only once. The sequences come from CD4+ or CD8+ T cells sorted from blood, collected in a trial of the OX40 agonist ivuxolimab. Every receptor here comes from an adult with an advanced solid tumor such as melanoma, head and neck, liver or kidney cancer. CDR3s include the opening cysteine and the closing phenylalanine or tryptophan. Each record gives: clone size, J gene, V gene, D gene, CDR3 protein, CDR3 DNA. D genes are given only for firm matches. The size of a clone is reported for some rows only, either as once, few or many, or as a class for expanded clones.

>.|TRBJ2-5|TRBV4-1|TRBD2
CASSQASGETQYF
TGCGCCAGCAGCCAAGCTAGCGGAGAGACCCAGTACTTC
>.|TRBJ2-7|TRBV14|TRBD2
CASSLQRGPYEQYF
TGTGCCAGCAGCCTCCAGCGGGGACCCTACGAGCAGTACTTC
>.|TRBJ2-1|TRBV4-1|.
CASSRGLGTNEQFF
TGCGCCAGCAGCCGTGGACTAGGGACAAATGAGCAGTTCTTC
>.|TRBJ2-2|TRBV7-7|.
CASSSGGADTGELFF
TGTGCCAGCAGCTCCGGGGGCGCGGACACCGGGGAGCTGTTTTTT
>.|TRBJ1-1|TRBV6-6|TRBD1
CASSYPISTGNTEAFF
TGTGCCAGCAGTTACCCTATATCGACAGGGAATACTGAAGCTTTCTTT
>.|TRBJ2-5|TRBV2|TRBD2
CASSLAGGLQENQYF
TGTGCCAGCAGTCTAGCGGGGGGATTACAAGAGAACCAGTACTTC
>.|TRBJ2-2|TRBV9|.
CASSPISGPGELFF
TGTGCCAGCAGCCCGATTTCAGGGCCCGGGGAGCTGTTTTTT
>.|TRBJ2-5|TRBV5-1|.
CASKQGGIPQETQYF
TGCGCCAGCAAACAGGGAGGTATTCCCCAAGAGACCCAGTACTTC
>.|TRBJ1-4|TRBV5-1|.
CASSLVGQGNEKLFF
TGCGCCAGCAGCTTGGTGGGGCAGGGTAATGAAAAACTGTTTTTT
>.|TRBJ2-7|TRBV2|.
CASSGDGSGGYEQYF
TGTGCCAGCAGTGGTGATGGAAGTGGGGGGTACGAGCAGTACTTC
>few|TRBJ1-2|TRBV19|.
CASSIRQGRANYGYTF
TGTGCCAGTAGTATCCGGCAGGGAAGGGCCAACTATGGCTACACCTTC
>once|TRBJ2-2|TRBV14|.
CASSPLGVGQAGELFF
TGTGCCAGCAGCCCCCTGGGGGTGGGTCAAGCCGGGGAGCTGTTTTTT
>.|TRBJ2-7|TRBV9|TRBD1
CASSAGTGSEQYF
TGTGCCAGCAGCGCCGGGACAGGGAGCGAGCAGTACTTC
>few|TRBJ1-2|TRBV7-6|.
CASSYGGAEYGYTF
TGTGCCAGCAGCTACGGCGGGGCTGAATATGGCTACACCTTC
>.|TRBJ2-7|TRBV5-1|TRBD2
CASSPQGGRQVDEQYF
TGCGCCAGCAGCCCCCAGGGAGGGAGGCAGGTGGACGAGCAGTACTTC
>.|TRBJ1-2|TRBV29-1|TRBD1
CSVALDRGLYYGYTF
TGCAGCGTTGCGTTAGACAGGGGGCTTTACTATGGCTACACCTTC
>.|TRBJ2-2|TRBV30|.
CAWTRGPRSGELFF
TGTGCCTGGACCCGTGGACCCCGGTCCGGGGAGCTGTTTTTT
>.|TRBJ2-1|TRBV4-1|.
CASSQVSQGRSSYNEQFF
TGCGCCAGCAGCCAAGTAAGCCAGGGTCGGAGCTCCTACAATGAGCAGTTCTTC
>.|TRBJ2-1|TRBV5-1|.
CASSLRFDSSYNEQFF
TGCGCCAGCAGCTTGAGATTTGACAGCTCCTACAATGAGCAGTTCTTC
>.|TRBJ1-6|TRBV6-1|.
CASSELGIGHWSNSPLHF
TGTGCCAGCAGTGAATTAGGAATCGGACACTGGTCCAATTCACCCCTCCACTTT
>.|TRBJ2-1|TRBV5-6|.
CAGSAQSGLDNEQFF
TGTGCCGGCAGCGCACAGAGTGGGTTGGACAATGAGCAGTTCTTC
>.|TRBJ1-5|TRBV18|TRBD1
CASSQDRGVQPQHF
TGTGCCAGCTCTCAGGACAGGGGAGTACAGCCCCAGCATTTT
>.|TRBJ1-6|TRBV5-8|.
CASSFQGVNSPLHF
TGTGCCAGCAGCTTCCAGGGTGTGAATTCACCCCTCCACTTT
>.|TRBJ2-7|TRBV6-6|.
CASSYSKRAGSYEQYF
TGTGCCAGCAGTTACTCGAAAAGGGCAGGGTCCTACGAGCAGTACTTC